These 7 T cell receptor beta chains were all obtained from the same sample, sequenced in a study of blood T cell repertoires in COVID-19 (dated by TCRdb to the early 2020s). To prepare the library, the immunoSEQ multiplex PCR assay was applied. Entries here come from immuneACCESS through TCRdb and include only in-frame sequences with V and J called. Some clones fail to appear in such tables; in the studies checked, an unresolved V gene covers under half of the shortfall, and the cause of the remainder is unknown. The sample has some 150,000 clones on record, approximately 92% of them singletons. About 16% of the sample belongs to the ten largest clones. The sequencing sample was made of peripheral blood. The receptors shown here come from a woman aged 40 to 50 with acute or convalescent COVID-19.

V and J are TRBV9 and TRBJ2-7, with TRBD2 matching 11 bases. The CDR3 runs 14 residues. V shed 3 bases, J shed 3 bases, and the junction held 2 bases outside the gene matches. CDR1 is SGDLS and CDR2 is YYNGEE in the germline V gene. As DNA, the CDR3 is TGTGCCAGCAGCGAAACTAGCGGGGGCTACGAGCAGTACTTC. It translates to CASSETSGGYEQYF.

The V and J genes are TRBV30 and TRBJ1-3; D might be TRBD1 (5 bases). This CDR3 spans 14 amino acids. Between the trimmed V and J ends, which lost 8 bases and 0 bases, there was a span of 14 bases. Germline V gene sequence: CDR1 GTSNPN, CDR2 SVGIG (reference sequence). CDR3 in amino acids: CALRGRSSGNTIYF. Here the CDR3 DNA reads TGTGCCCTAAGGGGCCGTTCCTCTGGAAACACCATATATTTT.

Only a few counts were recorded for this clone. The rearrangement joins TRBV9 to TRBJ2-3, with TRBD2 as a possible D gene (6 bases). Trimming took off 2 bases at V and 5 bases at J, with 12 bases between the two ends. CDR1 and CDR2 from the germline V gene are SGDLS and YYNGEE. This CDR3 is 14 amino acids long. As DNA, the CDR3 is TGTGCCAGCAGCGTTCGCGGGGTGCTAGATACGCAGTATTTT. It translates to CASSVRGVLDTQYF.

The chain couples TRBV28 to TRBJ1-5; weak D call: TRBD1 (6 bases). Germline-derived CDR1 and CDR2 are MDHEN and SYDVKM. The germline V and J ends were trimmed by 3 bases and 9 bases, with 15 bases remaining between them. CDR3 length: 14 amino acids. CDR3 sequence: CASSFGTTFGPQHF. CDR3 DNA sequence: TGTGCCAGCAGTTTCGGGACAACGTTCGGGCCCCAGCATTTT. The whole variable domain, filled in from reference TRBV28 and TRBJ1-5, reads DVKVTQSSRYLVKRTGEKVFLECVQDMDHENMFWYRQDPGLGLRLIYFSYDVKMKEKGDIPEGYSVSREKKERFSLILESASTNQTSMYLCASSFGTTFGPQHFGDGTRLSIL.

The chain combines TRBV5-6 with TRBJ1-5, with a possible D match to TRBD1 (5 bases). Germline-derived CDR1 and CDR2 are SGHDT and YYEEEE. The CDR3 spans 15 residues. V was trimmed by 0 bases and J by 9 bases, leaving 16 bases between them. The CDR3 DNA reads TGTGCCAGCAGCTTGGGACAGAGCGGGCTAGTGCCCCAGCATTTT. Protein product: CASSLGQSGLVPQHF.

CDR3 nucleotides: TGTGCCAGCAGCTTGGAGGGGGGGCCGTCCTACAATGAGCAGTTCTTC. Protein product: CASSLEGGPSYNEQFF. The chain joins TRBV11-1 to TRBJ2-1, with a weak D call TRBD2 (7 bases). V lost 3 bases and J lost 1, with 13 bases in between. CDR3 size: 16 residues. Germline values: CDR1 SGHAT, CDR2 FQDESV (reference sequence).

This sequence joins TRBV5-1 and TRBJ2-1; TRBD2 aligns across 7 bases. V dropped 0 bases and J dropped 5; count of bases not matched to a gene: 8. CDR3 length: 16 residues. The germline gives CDR1 SGHRS, CDR2 YFSETQ. The CDR3 DNA reads TGCGCCAGCAGCTTGGATCTTGCGGGAGCGAACAATGAGCAGTTCTTC. It translates to CASSLDLAGANNEQFF.